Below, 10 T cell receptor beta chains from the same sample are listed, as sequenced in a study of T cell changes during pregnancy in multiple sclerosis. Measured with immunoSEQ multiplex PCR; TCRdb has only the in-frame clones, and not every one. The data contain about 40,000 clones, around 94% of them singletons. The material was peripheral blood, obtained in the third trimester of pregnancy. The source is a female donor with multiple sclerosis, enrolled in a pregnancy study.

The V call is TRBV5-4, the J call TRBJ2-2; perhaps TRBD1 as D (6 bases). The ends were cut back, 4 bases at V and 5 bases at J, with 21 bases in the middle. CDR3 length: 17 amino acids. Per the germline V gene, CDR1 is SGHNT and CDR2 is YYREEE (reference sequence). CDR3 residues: CASSPGWEPRGTGELFF. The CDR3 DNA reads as TGTGCCAGCAGCCCCGGATGGGAGCCGAGGGGGACCGGGGAGCTGTTTTTT.

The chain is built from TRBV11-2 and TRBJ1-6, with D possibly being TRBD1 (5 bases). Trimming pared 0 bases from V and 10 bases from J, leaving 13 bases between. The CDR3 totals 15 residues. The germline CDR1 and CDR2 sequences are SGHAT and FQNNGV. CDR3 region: CASSLEVGVSSPLHF. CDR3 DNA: TGTGCCAGCAGCTTAGAGGTAGGGGTTAGCTCACCCCTCCACTTT. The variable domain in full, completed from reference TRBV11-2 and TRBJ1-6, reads EAGVAQSPRYKIIEKRQSVAFWCNPISGHATLYWYQQILGQGPKLLIQFQNNGVVDDSQLPKDRFSAERLKGVDSTLKIQPAKLEDSAVYLCASSLEVGVSSPLHFGNGTRLTVT.

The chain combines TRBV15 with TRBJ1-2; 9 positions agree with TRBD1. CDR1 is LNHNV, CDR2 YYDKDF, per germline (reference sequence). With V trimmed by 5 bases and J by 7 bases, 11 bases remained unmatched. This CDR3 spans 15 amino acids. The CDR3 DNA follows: TGTGCCACCAGCCACCGGGACAGGGTCTTCTCTGGCTACACCTTC. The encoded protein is CATSHRDRVFSGYTF.

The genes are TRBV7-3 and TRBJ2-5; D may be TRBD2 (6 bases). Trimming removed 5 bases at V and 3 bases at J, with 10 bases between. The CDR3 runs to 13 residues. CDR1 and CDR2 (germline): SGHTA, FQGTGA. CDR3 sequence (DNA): TGTGCCAGCAGCAAGACTAGGGAAGAGACCCAGTACTTC. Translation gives CASSKTREETQYF.

The CDR3 sequence is CASSALDHSGNTIYF. The CDR3 DNA sequence: TGTGCCAGCAGCGCGCTAGACCACTCTGGAAACACCATATATTTT. The chain combines TRBV9 with TRBJ1-3; no clear D. V lost 3 bases and J 0 bases, leaving 10 bases between the germline ends. This CDR3 region has 15 residues. Germline-derived CDR1 and CDR2 are SGDLS and YYNGEE.

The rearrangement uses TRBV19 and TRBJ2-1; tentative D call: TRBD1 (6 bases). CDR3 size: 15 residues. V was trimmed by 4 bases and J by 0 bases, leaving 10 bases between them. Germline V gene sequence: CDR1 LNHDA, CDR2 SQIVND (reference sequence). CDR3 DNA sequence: TGTGCCAGTAGTACACAGGGAAGCTCCTACAATGAGCAGTTCTTC. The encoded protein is CASSTQGSSYNEQFF.

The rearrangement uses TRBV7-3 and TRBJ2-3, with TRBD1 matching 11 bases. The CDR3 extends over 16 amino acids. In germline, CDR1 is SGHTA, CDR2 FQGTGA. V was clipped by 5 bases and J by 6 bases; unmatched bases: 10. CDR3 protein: CASSRRTGGLSDTQYF. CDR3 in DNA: TGTGCCAGCAGCCGCAGGACAGGGGGCCTATCTGATACGCAGTATTTT.

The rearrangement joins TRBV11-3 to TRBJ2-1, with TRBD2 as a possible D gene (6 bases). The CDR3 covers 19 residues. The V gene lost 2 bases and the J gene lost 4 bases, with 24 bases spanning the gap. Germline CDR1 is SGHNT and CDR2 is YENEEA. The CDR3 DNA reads TGTGCCAGCAGCTTATCAAAATTCGGGGACTCGTGGACGTACAATGAGCAGTTCTTC. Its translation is CASSLSKFGDSWTYNEQFF. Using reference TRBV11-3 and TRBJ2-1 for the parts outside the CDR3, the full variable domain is EAGVVQSPRYKIIEKKQPVAFWCNPISGHNTLYWYLQNLGQGPELLIRYENEEAVDDSQLPKDRFSAERLKGVDSTLKIQPAELGDSAVYLCASSLSKFGDSWTYNEQFFGPGTRLTVL.

CDR3 bases: TGTGCCAGCAGCCCTAACCCTTCGAAGGTCCTAGCGGGAGTTCGCTACAATGAGCAGTTCTTC. Translating gives CASSPNPSKVLAGVRYNEQFF. V is TRBV13 and J is TRBJ2-1; 10 nucleotides match TRBD2. The CDR3 consists of 21 residues. Germline V gene sequence: CDR1 PRHDT, CDR2 FYEKMQ (reference sequence). The J segment lost 3 bases and the V segment lost 5 bases, leaving 22 bases of the junction unmatched.

The CDR3 DNA sequence: TGTGCCAGTAGTATGGCAGACTACGAGCAGTACTTC. Residues: CASSMADYEQYF. V gene TRBV19 combines with J gene TRBJ2-7, with D uncertain. The V end lost 3 bases, the J end lost 3 bases, and 6 bases lay between the germline ends. CDR3 size: 12 residues. CDR1 and CDR2 from the germline V gene are LNHDA and SQIVND (reference sequence). Complete variable domain (other parts from reference TRBV19 and TRBJ2-7): DGGITQSPKYLFRKEGQNVTLSCEQNLNHDAMYWYRQDPGQGLRLIYYSQIVNDFQKGDIAEGYSVSREKKESFPLTVTSAQKNPTAFYLCASSMADYEQYFGPGTRLTVT.